This T cell receptor (beta chain) is drawn from a study of blood T cell repertoires in COVID-19. Repertoires were generated with immunoSEQ multiplex PCR, while TCRdb's copy carries only in-frame clones and drops some. Among about 130,000 clones listed, 87% were seen once. Between the trimmed V and J ends, which lost 1 base and 4 bases, there was a span of 11 bases. CDR1 is SGHDN and CDR2 is FVKESK in the germline V gene. The CDR3 is 15 amino acids. The specimen sequenced was peripheral blood. The J gene is TRBJ2-1, the V gene TRBV14; D not resolved. This receptor was identified in a woman in her sixties with acute or convalescent COVID-19. The CDR3 sequence: CASSQAGLTYNEQFF. CDR3 in DNA: TGTGCCAGCAGCCAAGCAGGATTAACGTACAATGAGCAGTTCTTC.